The source of this T cell receptor beta chain is a study of shared clonotypes between healthy human individuals. The data were produced by immunoSEQ multiplex PCR, yet TCRdb's version contains in-frame clones alone and is incomplete. This sample has about half a million clones; 70% to 85% occur once, and the top ten carry approximately 12%. The specimen sequenced was PBMCs. This TCR derives from a woman in her forties in good health. Some clones in this sample may be carry-over from other donors' samples.

For the CDR3, the DNA is TGCGCCAGAATCCTCTCGAGGATGAACACTGAAGCTTTCTTT. Translation: CARILSRMNTEAFF. The rearrangement joins TRBV10-1 to TRBJ1-1; no definite D call. The germline V and J ends were trimmed by 9 bases and 0 bases, with 14 bases remaining between them. This CDR3 region has 14 residues. Per germline, CDR1 WNHNN and CDR2 SYGVQD (reference sequence).